The 14 T cell receptor beta chains in this list originate from one sample, sequenced in a study of cytomegalovirus exposure and HLA in healthy donors. PCR employed 60 Vbeta and 13 Jbeta primers. Profiling relied on immunoSEQ multiplex PCR, and the TCRdb table lists in-frame clones only, not all of them. Of about 150,000 clones listed, around 66% are singletons. The sample consisted of PBMCs. The receptor set was obtained from a woman aged 30 to 39 in good health and CMV-seropositive.

V gene TRBV10-3 combines with J gene TRBJ1-1; D perhaps matches TRBD1 (6 bases). CDR1 is ENHRY and CDR2 is SYGVKD in the germline V gene. V was clipped by 2 bases and J by 1 base, with 11 bases between them. The CDR3 has 15 residues. The DNA of the CDR3 is TGTGCCATCAGTGAGGTCGGACAGTCGAACACTGAAGCTTTCTTT. Translation gives CAISEVGQSNTEAFF.

This sequence joins TRBV6-1 and TRBJ1-4; D is perhaps TRBD1 (6 bases). The V end lost 5 bases, the J end lost 3 bases, and 10 bases lay between the germline ends. The CDR3 totals 14 residues. Germline CDR1 MNHNS, CDR2 SASEGT. CDR3 sequence (DNA): TGTGCCAGCAGTTCACAGGGAGCTAATGAAAAACTGTTTTTT. As protein: CASSSQGANEKLFF.

This clone was counted only a few times. The chain carries TRBV29-1 and TRBJ2-1; D not resolved. V lost 5 bases and J lost 6, with 8 bases in between. This CDR3 is 11 amino acids long. In germline, CDR1 is SQVTM, CDR2 ANQGSEA. The CDR3 sequence: CSVRRGNEQFF. The DNA for the CDR3 is TGCAGCGTTCGGCGCGGCAATGAGCAGTTCTTC.

The genes are TRBV10-3 and TRBJ1-1, with 7 bases matching TRBD1. This CDR3 is built from 16 residues. V lost 6 bases and J lost 6; bases outside the gene matches: 16. Germline V gives CDR1 ENHRY, CDR2 SYGVKD. The CDR3 DNA sequence: TGTGCCATCAGCCAACTTCGGGACAGCGGGTGGTCTGAAGCTTTCTTT. Its translation is CAISQLRDSGWSEAFF.

This CDR3 reads CAISVTPGQGSGEQFF. The DNA of the CDR3 is TGTGCCATCAGTGTAACACCGGGACAGGGGTCCGGCGAGCAGTTCTTC. V and J are TRBV10-3 and TRBJ2-1, with 10 nucleotides matching TRBD1. From germline, CDR1 is ENHRY and CDR2 SYGVKD. CDR3 length: 16 residues. The V and J ends lost 4 bases and 10 bases, in that order; junction bases with no gene match: 13.

J is TRBJ1-1 and V is TRBV5-1; 7 bases fit TRBD1. The germline gives CDR1 SGHRS, CDR2 YFSETQ. The CDR3 sequence is 14 residues long. Losses at the gene ends were 3 bases for V and 7 bases for J; bases not matched to a gene: 9. CDR3 loop: CASSSDRVWGEAFF. In DNA, the CDR3 is TGCGCCAGCAGCTCAGACAGGGTGTGGGGTGAAGCTTTCTTT.

The chain links TRBV5-1 to TRBJ1-2; TRBD1 agrees at 9 bases. Unmatched junction bases numbered 5, after V lost 3 bases and J lost 2 bases. The CDR3 is 15 residues long. CDR1 is SGHRS and CDR2 is YFSETQ in the germline V gene. The CDR3, as DNA: TGCGCCAGCAGCTACTCCGGGACAGGGAACTATGGCTACACCTTC. Protein product: CASSYSGTGNYGYTF.

This clone was recorded once. The chain uses TRBV27 and TRBJ1-4; 10 bases are a match to TRBD1. The CDR3 length is 15 residues. CDR1 is MNHEY, CDR2 SMNVEV, per germline (reference sequence). The J segment lost 8 bases and the V segment lost 5 bases, leaving 8 bases of the junction unmatched. The CDR3 DNA reads as TGTGCCAGCAGTCGACAGGGGGCGAGAGGGGAAAAACTGTTTTTT. Translating it yields CASSRQGARGEKLFF.

CDR3 amino acids: CASSSDSDTQYF. In DNA, the CDR3 is TGTGCCAGCAGCTCAGACTCAGATACGCAGTATTTT. This rearrangement joins TRBV7-9 to TRBJ2-3; D ambiguous. The CDR3 length is 12 residues. Trimming left V 4 bases short and J 4 bases short, with 6 bases between. Germline-derived CDR1 and CDR2 are SEHNR and FQNEAQ (reference sequence).

This rearrangement joins TRBV7-6 to TRBJ2-3, with D possibly being TRBD2 (6 bases). V gave up 0 bases and J gave up 5 bases, with 18 bases separating them. The CDR3 spans 17 residues. The V gene's germline CDR1 is SGHVS and CDR2 FNYEAQ. CDR3 loop: CASSLAPSTLGGDTQYF. Written as DNA, the CDR3 is TGTGCCAGCAGCTTAGCGCCGTCCACCTTGGGGGGAGATACGCAGTATTTT.

This chain uses TRBV30 with TRBJ2-7; possibly TRBD1 for D (5 bases). This CDR3 spans 11 amino acids. The germline CDR1 and CDR2 sequences are GTSNPN and SVGIG (reference sequence). Trimming shortened V by 2 bases and J by 3 bases, and 5 bases separated the two germline ends. The DNA for the CDR3 is TGTGCCTGGAGTAGGGGCTACGAGCAGTACTTC. Translating it yields CAWSRGYEQYF.

This rearrangement joins TRBV10-3 to TRBJ1-5; D may be TRBD1 (5 bases). The CDR3 totals 12 residues. V gave up 8 bases and J gave up 3 bases, with 8 bases separating them. In germline, CDR1 is ENHRY, CDR2 SYGVKD. As DNA, the CDR3 is TGTGCCATCGGGACTAACAATCAGCCCCAGCATTTT. This encodes CAIGTNNQPQHF.

The chain joins TRBV28 to TRBJ1-6; D is unclear. V lost 3 bases and J 9 bases, leaving 15 bases between the germline ends. The germline V gene encodes CDR1 MDHEN and CDR2 SYDVKM. The CDR3 loop spans 15 amino acids. Here the CDR3 reads CASSLGRPSSSPLHF. The CDR3, as DNA: TGTGCCAGCAGTTTGGGCAGACCGTCGAGTTCACCCCTCCACTTT.

The J gene is TRBJ2-3, the V gene TRBV5-1, with D unresolved. V lost 4 bases and J 2 bases, leaving 14 bases between the germline ends. The CDR3 runs to 15 residues. Germline-derived CDR1 and CDR2 are SGHRS and YFSETQ. The CDR3 is CASSRESVYTDTQYF. The CDR3 DNA reads as TGCGCCAGCAGCCGAGAGTCGGTATACACAGATACGCAGTATTTT. The full variable domain, with the rest looked up from reference TRBV5-1 and TRBJ2-3, is KAGVTQTPRYLIKTRGQQVTLSCSPISGHRSVSWYQQTPGQGLQFLFEYFSETQRNKGNFPGRFSGRQFSNSRSEMNVSTLELGDSALYLCASSRESVYTDTQYFGPGTRLTVL.